The table lists the clone carrying this T cell receptor beta chain with a few counts. The antigen remains unidentified. These data originate in a study of T-cell memory formation after mild COVID-19. The CDR3 is made up of 15 amino acids. With V trimmed by 4 bases and J by 7 bases, 10 bases remained unmatched. Germline V gene lookup returns CDR1 DFQATT and CDR2 SNEGSKA (reference sequence). Constant-segment primers were used for 5'RACE, and the resulting TCR alpha and TCR beta cDNA libraries carried sample barcodes and UMIs. TCRdb re-called the 5' RACE reads with MiXCR, one entry per CDR3 protein. This sample has hundreds of thousands of distinct CDR3 sequences, with approximately 23% found just once. Study-level points and caveats: Clones that contracted clustered mainly in CM and EM if CD4+ and in EMRA if CD8+. Certain responding clones were present in pre-infection memory, suggesting participation of cross-reactive memory. Contracting clones from day 15 to 85 showed balanced CD4/CD8; later expanders favored CD4+.

Sequencing input: PBMCs or a T cell subset sorted from them (not recorded which). This TCR derives from an adult woman who had mild COVID-19 (a few samples of this study predate the infection). Cell type and time point are not known. This chain uses TRBV20-1 with TRBJ1-6, with 7 bases that match TRBD1. Here the CDR3 reads CSAKWEGDRNSPLHF. The CDR3, as DNA: TGCAGTGCTAAATGGGAGGGGGACAGAAATTCACCCCTCCACTTT.